This T cell receptor (beta chain) stems from a study of blood T cell repertoires in COVID-19 (dated by TCRdb to the early 2020s). In the study overall: Samples from collaborators originated in the United States, Italy and Spain and spanned both the acute and convalescent phases of COVID-19. Where available, HLA class I and class II types were obtained from metadata supplied by the sample provider rather than from assay-based typing. Samples came from the ongoing ImmuneRACE study (first 160 participants) plus 1,254 subjects from 6 global collaborators. A de-identified subject ID, COVID-19 status, age in years and sex were almost always included in the sample metadata. Subjects who had been exposed to COVID-19, were actively infected with it, or had recovered from it provided the deeply sampled blood TCRbeta repertoires that made up the dataset. The prospective study material was composed of cDNA or gDNA derived from T cells, B-cell-depleted T cells, or PBMCs. The repertoires were released in a freely available public database meant as a resource for research on the immune response to SARS-CoV-2. The paper's findings and limits, for the study overall: The quantity of clinical and demographic metadata differed by source and by participant and was supplied without curation.

The immunoSEQ Assay, a bias-controlled multiplex PCR, was used to amplify TCRbeta CDR3 regions from genomic DNA. The paper's processing steps were these. Nucleated cell counts per sample were estimated from amplification of reference gene primers within the assay. To quantify the absolute abundance of each unique TCRbeta CDR3 rearrangement, sequence reads were collapsed and filtered. Productive Simpson clonality was computed per sample as the square root of Simpson's diversity index over productive rearrangements. Held by TCRdb, this immuneACCESS table contains in-frame sequences only and omits some clones. Under half of the omission traces to an unresolved V gene where checked; the cause of the rest is unknown. For V, J and clone size, that table is used; D and trimming come from the DNA. The sample data list approximately 280,000 clones, and 65% to 90% of these were observed just once. The ten largest clones take up roughly 5.3% of the sample.

A word on this clone: What antigen it recognizes has not been identified. No much larger clone is present one base from it, and per-base qualities are unavailable.

Collaborating institutions collected whole blood in K2EDTA tubes following their own protocols. For TCRbeta analysis, collaborators shipped samples as frozen whole blood, isolated PBMCs, or DNA extracted from either of those sample types. The sequence was obtained from a man aged 50 to 60 with active or convalescent COVID-19. The sequenced sample consisted of peripheral blood.

The DNA sequence is given as TGTGCCAGCAGTCCGGGATCCAACTATGGCTACACCTTC. This is translated as CASSPGSNYGYTF. The chain uses TRBV6-6 and TRBJ1-2; the D gene is unclear. V was cut back by 5 bases and J by 2 bases, leaving a gap of 9 bases between them. Counted from cysteine to phenylalanine, this CDR3 has 13 amino acids. The read is trimmed to its CDR3 DNA, 39 bases read in frame from base 1. CDR1 MNHNY and CDR2 SVGAGI were looked up in the germline V gene (reference sequence).